The 9 T cell receptor beta chains presented below share a single source sample, sequenced in a study of OX40 agonist ivuxolimab in advanced cancers. Some clones are missing from TCRdb's copy, which holds only in-frame ones; the method was immunoSEQ multiplex PCR. The table records about 41,000 clones, roughly 80% of them present only once. The source was CD4+ or CD8+ T cells sorted from blood, collected in a trial of the OX40 agonist ivuxolimab. These receptors all come from an adult with an advanced solid tumor such as melanoma, head and neck, liver or kidney cancer.

The V and J genes are TRBV21-1 and TRBJ2-4. TRBV21-1 is a pseudogene segment. The CDR3 covers 15 residues. The CDR3 loop is CASSKGTIAKNIQYF. The CDR3, as DNA: TGTGCCAGCAGCAAAGGGACCATAGCCAAAAACATTCAGTACTTC.

The V call is TRBV2, the J call TRBJ2-5; the D gene is possibly TRBD1 (5 bases). Germline-derived CDR1 and CDR2 are SNHLY and FYNNEI. The CDR3 has 13 amino acids. V lost 7 bases and J lost 1, with 10 bases in between. The CDR3 reads CASTLDIQETQYF. The CDR3 nucleotides are TGTGCCAGCACCCTGGACATCCAAGAGACCCAGTACTTC.

The chain joins TRBV5-8 to TRBJ2-7; D might be TRBD1 (6 bases). The CDR3 consists of 13 residues. From germline, CDR1 is SGHTS and CDR2 YDEGEE. The germline V and J ends were trimmed by 6 bases and 2 bases, with 12 bases remaining between them. This CDR3 reads CASTPDRTYEQYF. CDR3 bases: TGTGCCAGCACCCCGGACAGAACCTACGAGCAGTACTTC.

This clone has more than one count but fewer than ten. The chain employs TRBV27 and TRBJ1-6, with D possibly TRBD1 on 6 matching bases. Germline CDR1 reads MNHEY; CDR2 reads SMNVEV (reference sequence). This CDR3 region has 15 residues. The V gene lost 2 bases and the J gene lost 9 bases, with 14 bases spanning the gap. The CDR3 loop is CASSLHGGGTSPLHF. The CDR3 DNA reads as TGTGCCAGCAGTTTACATGGAGGGGGTACTTCACCCCTCCACTTT.

The chain employs TRBV5-1 and TRBJ2-1; 7 bases line up with TRBD2. With V trimmed by 3 bases and J by 9 bases, 6 bases remained unmatched. The CDR3 is 13 residues long. Looked up from germline, CDR1 is SGHRS and CDR2 is YFSETQ. The CDR3 region is CASSWTSTGEQFF. CDR3 coding DNA: TGCGCCAGCAGCTGGACTAGTACGGGTGAGCAGTTCTTC.

The chain joins TRBV12-5 to TRBJ2-7; D uncertain. The germline V and J ends were trimmed by 5 bases and 3 bases, with 11 bases remaining between them. CDR1 is LGHNT and CDR2 is FRNRAP in the germline V gene. This CDR3 region has 13 residues. The CDR3, as DNA: TGTGCTAGTGGTCCCTCGGGCATCTACGAGCAGTACTTC. The encoded protein is CASGPSGIYEQYF.

The rearrangement joins TRBV13 to TRBJ1-3; the D is unclear. Trimming took 5 bases from V and 6 from J, leaving 8 bases between them. Germline V gives CDR1 PRHDT, CDR2 FYEKMQ (reference sequence). The CDR3 contains 12 residues. The CDR3 region has the DNA TGTGCCAGCAGCCCCCAAGCAAACACCATATATTTT. It encodes CASSPQANTIYF.

In nucleotides, the CDR3 is TGCGCCAGCAGTGAGACGCGTCAAGAGACCCAGTACTTC. Protein: CASSETRQETQYF. The V and J genes are TRBV10-2 and TRBJ2-5; no clear D gene. Germline CDR1 and CDR2: WSHSY and SAAADI. V was trimmed by 2 bases and J by 2 bases, leaving 6 bases between them. The CDR3 runs to 13 residues.

This clone appeared once. The gene calls are TRBV11-2 and TRBJ2-1; D ambiguous. This CDR3 region has 12 residues. CDR1 SGHAT and CDR2 FQNNGV come from the germline V gene. V was trimmed by 8 bases and J by 4 bases, leaving 9 bases between them. CDR3 in amino acids: CASAPGYNEQFF. CDR3 coding DNA: TGTGCCAGCGCCCCCGGTTACAATGAGCAGTTCTTC.